Below are 5 T cell receptor beta chains sequenced from a single sample in a study of T cell responses to AZD1222 COVID-19 vaccine. Some clones are missing from TCRdb's copy, which holds only in-frame ones; the method was immunoSEQ multiplex PCR. The repertoire includes more than 75,000 clones, approximately 90% of them detected once, and just under 7.5% sits in the top ten. Source: peripheral blood, taken on day 0 of AZD1222 vaccination. The receptors here all came from an adult in good health.

The rearrangement joins TRBV27 to TRBJ1-6; D unresolved. V gave up 8 bases and J gave up 3 bases, with 5 bases separating them. Germline V CDR1 and CDR2: MNHEY, SMNVEV (reference sequence). This CDR3 is 12 amino acids long. The DNA for the CDR3 is TGTGCCAGCGGGTTCTATAATTCACCCCTCCACTTT. It encodes CASGFYNSPLHF.

The chain links TRBV24-1 to TRBJ2-5, with TRBD2 matching 7 bases. Germline V gives CDR1 KGHDR, CDR2 SFDVKD. V dropped 5 bases and J dropped 5; count of bases not matched to a gene: 4. The CDR3 is 13 amino acids. The CDR3 loop is CATSGGGLETQYF. For the CDR3, the DNA is TGTGCCACCAGTGGGGGAGGGCTTGAGACCCAGTACTTC.

The gene calls are TRBV5-6 and TRBJ2-7, with D perhaps TRBD2 (6 bases). Germline lookup yields CDR1 SGHDT and CDR2 YYEEEE. V dropped 0 bases and J dropped 9 bases, with 16 bases sitting between them. This CDR3 spans 14 amino acids. In nucleotides, the CDR3 is TGTGCCAGCAGCTTGGTCCGGGGGATCCGGGGGCAGTACTTC. Residues: CASSLVRGIRGQYF.

The V call is TRBV10-2, the J call TRBJ1-5; 10 positions match TRBD1. CDR3 length: 14 amino acids. Germline V gene data show CDR1 as WSHSY and CDR2 as SAAADI. J was trimmed by 2 bases and V by 6 bases; bases with no gene match: 1. Here the CDR3 DNA reads TGCGCCAGCAGCGGGACAGGGGGCAATCAGCCCCAGCATTTT. Protein product: CASSGTGGNQPQHF.

The chain is built from TRBV4-3 and TRBJ2-7; the D gene is possibly TRBD1 (5 bases). The CDR3 spans 17 residues. From germline, CDR1 is LGHNA and CDR2 YSLEER. Trimming left V 0 bases short and J 3 bases short, with 18 bases between. As DNA, the CDR3 is TGCGCCAGCAGCCAAGACTGGGTCATGGACACAAACTACGAGCAGTACTTC. It yields the protein CASSQDWVMDTNYEQYF.